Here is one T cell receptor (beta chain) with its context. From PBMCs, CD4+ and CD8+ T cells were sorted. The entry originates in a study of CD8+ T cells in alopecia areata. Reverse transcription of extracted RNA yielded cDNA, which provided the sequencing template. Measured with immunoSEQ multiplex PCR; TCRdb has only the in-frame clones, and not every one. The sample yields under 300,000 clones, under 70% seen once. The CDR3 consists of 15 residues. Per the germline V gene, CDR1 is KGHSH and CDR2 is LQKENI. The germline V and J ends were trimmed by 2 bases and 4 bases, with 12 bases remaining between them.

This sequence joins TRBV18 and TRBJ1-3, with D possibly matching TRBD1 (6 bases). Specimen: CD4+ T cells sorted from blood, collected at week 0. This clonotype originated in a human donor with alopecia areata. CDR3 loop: CASSPVTGLGNTIYF. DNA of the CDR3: TGTGCCAGCTCACCAGTGACAGGCCTCGGAAACACCATATATTTT.